Listed below are T cell receptor beta chains from one sample, sequenced in a study of neurological immune-mediated disorders. TCRdb analysed the 5' RACE reads with MiXCR anew, one entry per CDR3 protein. The sample contains some 49,000 distinct CDR3 sequences, about 9.1% of which appear only once. What was sequenced was PBMCs. Receptors originate from a woman aged 40 to 50 in good health. Each CDR3 is given with its conserved first and last residue. Fields, in order: D gene, clone size, J gene, V gene, CDR3 protein, CDR3 DNA. The D gene is left open where the match is weak. The size entry is marked missing in some rows and otherwise reads once, few, many or a size class.

-,many,TRBJ2-1,TRBV3-1,CASSQEEYNEQFF,TGTGCCAGCAGCCAAGAAGAGTACAATGAGCAGTTCTTC
TRBD2,many,TRBJ2-2,TRBV10-3,CAISEAIGLAGFEELFF,TGTGCCATCAGTGAAGCGATAGGACTAGCGGGATTTGAGGAGCTGTTTTTT
-,many,TRBJ2-7,TRBV27,CASSWGREQYF,TGTGCCAGCAGTTGGGGCCGCGAGCAGTACTTC
-,many,TRBJ2-7,TRBV9,CASSPRQAFYEQYF,TGTGCCAGCAGCCCGAGACAGGCTTTCTACGAGCAGTACTTC
-,many,TRBJ2-5,TRBV5-1,CASRSTGQETQYF,TGCGCCAGCAGATCCACAGGACAAGAGACCCAGTACTTC
-,many,TRBJ1-2,TRBV3-1,CASSQVARTAFYGYTF,TGTGCCAGCAGCCAAGTGGCGAGGACAGCTTTTTATGGCTACACCTTC
-,many,TRBJ1-1,TRBV25-1,CASSLAVDTEAFF,TGTGCCAGCAGCTTAGCGGTTGACACTGAAGCTTTCTTT
-,many,TRBJ2-7,TRBV5-1,CASSYGAIYEQYF,TGCGCCAGCAGCTATGGAGCGATCTACGAGCAGTACTTC
-,many,TRBJ2-1,TRBV7-8,CASALRRGATYNEQFF,TGTGCCAGCGCCCTGCGTCGGGGGGCAACCTACAATGAGCAGTTCTTC
-,many,TRBJ1-1,TRBV5-1,CASSSSSGGNTEAFF,TGCGCCAGCAGCTCCTCTTCGGGGGGCAACACTGAAGCTTTCTTT
TRBD2,many,TRBJ2-3,TRBV12-3/TRBV12-4,CASSLGLAGDTQYF,TGTGCCAGCAGTTTAGGACTAGCGGGAGATACGCAGTATTTT
TRBD2,many,TRBJ2-1,TRBV4-3,CASSPESLAGGPNEQFF,TGCGCCAGCAGCCCCGAATCACTAGCGGGGGGCCCCAATGAGCAGTTCTTC
-,-,TRBJ2-5,TRBV20-1,CSARRAQDKETQYF,TGCAGTGCTAGACGAGCCCAGGATAAAGAGACCCAGTACTTC
TRBD1,many,TRBJ2-1,TRBV10-3,CAISAGQASYNEQFF,TGTGCCATCAGCGCCGGACAGGCTTCCTACAATGAGCAGTTCTTC
-,many,TRBJ1-3,TRBV10-3,CAISEAGTGNTIYF,TGTGCCATCAGTGAAGCTGGGACTGGAAACACCATATATTTT
-,many,TRBJ1-2,TRBV9,CASSFTGRGYTF,TGTGCCAGCAGCTTTACCGGCCGTGGCTACACCTTC
-,many,TRBJ1-1,TRBV14,CASSQDFGFSEAFF,TGTGCCAGCAGCCAAGATTTTGGGTTCTCTGAAGCTTTCTTT
TRBD2,many,TRBJ2-1,TRBV20-1,CSANTRTSGGGLGEQFF,TGCAGTGCTAATACTCGGACTAGCGGGGGGGGTTTGGGTGAGCAGTTCTTC
TRBD2,many,TRBJ2-7,TRBV12-3/TRBV12-4,CASSPGTRRVDEQYF,TGTGCCAGCAGCCCCGGGACTAGAAGGGTCGACGAGCAGTACTTC
-,many,TRBJ1-2,TRBV20-1,CSARPDANYGYTF,TGCAGTGCTAGGCCGGACGCCAACTATGGCTACACCTTC
-,many,TRBJ2-2,TRBV7-2,CASSPVASGELFF,TGTGCCAGCAGCCCAGTAGCGTCCGGGGAGCTGTTTTTT
-,many,TRBJ2-1,TRBV18,CASSPAGFNEQFF,TGTGCCAGCTCACCAGCAGGGTTCAATGAGCAGTTCTTC
TRBD2,many,TRBJ2-1,TRBV6-5,CASSQLAGGSLNEQFF,TGTGCCAGCAGCCAACTAGCGGGGGGTTCCCTCAATGAGCAGTTCTTC
-,many,TRBJ1-1,TRBV20-1,CSAREGQPNTEAFF,TGCAGTGCTAGGGAGGGTCAGCCGAACACTGAAGCTTTCTTT
-,many,TRBJ1-2,TRBV12-5,CASGPRQSANYGYTF,TGTGCTAGTGGACCCCGACAGAGCGCTAACTATGGCTACACCTTC
TRBD1,many,TRBJ2-5,TRBV20-1,CSARAGTEIETQYF,TGCAGTGCTAGGGCCGGGACAGAGATCGAGACCCAGTACTTC
-,many,TRBJ1-3,TRBV10-1,CASSGHISGNTIYF,TGCGCCAGCAGTGGACATATCTCTGGAAACACCATATATTTT
-,many,TRBJ2-1,TRBV5-1,CASSQITGNYNEQFF,TGCGCCAGCAGCCAAATAACAGGGAACTACAATGAGCAGTTCTTC
-,many,TRBJ2-1,TRBV20-1,CSAWERIYNEQFF,TGCAGTGCTTGGGAGAGAATTTACAATGAGCAGTTCTTC
TRBD1,many,TRBJ1-1,TRBV12-3/TRBV12-4,CASSEPGQGVMEAFF,TGTGCCAGCAGTGAACCGGGACAGGGCGTAATGGAAGCTTTCTTT
-,medium-sized,TRBJ1-1,TRBV4-2,CASNDNRAEAFF,TGTGCCAGCAACGATAACAGGGCTGAAGCTTTCTTT
TRBD2,many,TRBJ2-1,TRBV24-1,CATSVRSGRAPYNEQFF,TGTGCCACCAGTGTTAGGAGCGGGAGGGCCCCCTACAATGAGCAGTTCTTC
-,many,TRBJ1-2,TRBV13,CASSSGTYGVGYTF,TGTGCCAGCAGCTCTGGGACCTATGGCGTTGGCTACACCTTC
-,many,TRBJ1-2,TRBV12-3/TRBV12-4,CASSPGPISNYGYTF,TGTGCCAGCAGCCCGGGGCCTATATCTAACTATGGCTACACCTTC
-,many,TRBJ2-2,TRBV4-1,CASSLRFAANTGELFF,TGCGCCAGCAGCCTCCGATTTGCGGCTAACACCGGGGAGCTGTTTTTT
-,many,TRBJ1-2,TRBV29-1,CSVLSVDSYGYTF,TGCAGCGTTTTATCAGTGGATTCCTATGGCTACACCTTC
-,many,TRBJ1-1,TRBV12-3/TRBV12-4,CASSFSYTEAFF,TGTGCCAGCAGTTTTTCGTACACTGAAGCTTTCTTT